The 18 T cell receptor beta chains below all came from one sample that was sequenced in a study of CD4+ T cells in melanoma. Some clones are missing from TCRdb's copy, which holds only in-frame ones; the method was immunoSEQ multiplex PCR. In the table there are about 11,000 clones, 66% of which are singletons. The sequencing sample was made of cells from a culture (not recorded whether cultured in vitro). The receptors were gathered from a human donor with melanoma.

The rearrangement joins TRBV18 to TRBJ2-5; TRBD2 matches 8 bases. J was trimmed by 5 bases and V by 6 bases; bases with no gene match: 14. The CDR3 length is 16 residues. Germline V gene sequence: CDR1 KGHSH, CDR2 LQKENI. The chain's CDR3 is CASSGAILRGGETQYF. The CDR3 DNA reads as TGTGCCAGCTCCGGGGCAATTCTTCGGGGGGGCGAGACCCAGTACTTC.

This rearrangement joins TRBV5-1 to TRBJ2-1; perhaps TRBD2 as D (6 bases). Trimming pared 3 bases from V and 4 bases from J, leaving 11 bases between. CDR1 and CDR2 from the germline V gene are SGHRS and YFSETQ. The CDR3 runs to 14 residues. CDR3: CASSSAAGYNEQFF. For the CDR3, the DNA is TGCGCCAGCAGCTCGGCGGCGGGATACAATGAGCAGTTCTTC.

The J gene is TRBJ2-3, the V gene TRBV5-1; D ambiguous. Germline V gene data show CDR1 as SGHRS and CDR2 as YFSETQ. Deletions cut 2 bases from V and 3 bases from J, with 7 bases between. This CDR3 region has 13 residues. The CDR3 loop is CASSLIGTDTQYF. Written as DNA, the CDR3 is TGCGCCAGCAGCTTAATAGGTACAGATACGCAGTATTTT.

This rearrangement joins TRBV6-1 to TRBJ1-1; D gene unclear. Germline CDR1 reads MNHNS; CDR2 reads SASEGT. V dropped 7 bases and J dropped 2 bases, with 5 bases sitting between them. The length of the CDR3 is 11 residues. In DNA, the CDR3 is TGTGCCAGCAATCGCAACACTGAAGCTTTCTTT. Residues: CASNRNTEAFF.

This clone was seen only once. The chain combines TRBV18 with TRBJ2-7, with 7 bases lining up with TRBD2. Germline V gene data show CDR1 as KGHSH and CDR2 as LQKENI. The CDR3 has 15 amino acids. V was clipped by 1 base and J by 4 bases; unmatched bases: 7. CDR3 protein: CASSPLAGEYYEQYF. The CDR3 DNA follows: TGTGCCAGCTCACCACTGGCGGGGGAATATTACGAGCAGTACTTC.

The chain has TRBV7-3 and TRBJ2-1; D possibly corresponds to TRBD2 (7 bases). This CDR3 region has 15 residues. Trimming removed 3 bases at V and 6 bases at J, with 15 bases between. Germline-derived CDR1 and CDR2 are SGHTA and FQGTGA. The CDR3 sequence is CASSFGKGGRNEQFF. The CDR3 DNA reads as TGTGCCAGCAGCTTCGGGAAGGGGGGGCGCAATGAGCAGTTCTTC.

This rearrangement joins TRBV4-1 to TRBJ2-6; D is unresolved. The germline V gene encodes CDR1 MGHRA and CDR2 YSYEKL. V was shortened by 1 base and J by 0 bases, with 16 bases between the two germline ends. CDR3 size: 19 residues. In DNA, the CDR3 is TGCGCCAGCAGCCAAGTCCCCATTCCTCCCTTCTCTGGGGCCAACGTCCTGACTTTC. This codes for CASSQVPIPPFSGANVLTF.

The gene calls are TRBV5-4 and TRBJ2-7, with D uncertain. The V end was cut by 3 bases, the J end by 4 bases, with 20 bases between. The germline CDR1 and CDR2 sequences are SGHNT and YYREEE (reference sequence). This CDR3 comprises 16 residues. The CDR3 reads CASSSGGPLALYEQYF. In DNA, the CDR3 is TGTGCCAGCAGCTCGGGCGGCCCTCTCGCCCTGTACGAGCAGTACTTC.

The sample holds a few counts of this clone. The CDR3 DNA sequence: TGCGCCAGCAGCTGGGCGGGATCGAATGAGCAGTTCTTC. It specifies CASSWAGSNEQFF. This chain joins TRBV5-1 and TRBJ2-1; a possible D gene is TRBD2 (6 bases). The CDR3 is made up of 13 amino acids. CDR1 and CDR2 from the germline V gene are SGHRS and YFSETQ. With 3 bases removed from V and 7 bases from J, the gap between germline ends came to 11 bases.

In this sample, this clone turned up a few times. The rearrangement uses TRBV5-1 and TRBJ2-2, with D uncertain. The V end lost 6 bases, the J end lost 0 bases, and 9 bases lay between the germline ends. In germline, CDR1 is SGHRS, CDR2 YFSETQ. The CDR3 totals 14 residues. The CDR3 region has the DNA TGCGCCAGCAAGGCAATAGCGAACACCGGGGAGCTGTTTTTT. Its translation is CASKAIANTGELFF.

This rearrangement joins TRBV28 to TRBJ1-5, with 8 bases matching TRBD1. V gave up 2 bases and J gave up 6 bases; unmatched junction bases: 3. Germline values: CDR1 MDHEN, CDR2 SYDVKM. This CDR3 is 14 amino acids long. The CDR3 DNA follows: TGTGCCAGCAGTTTACCAGGGGGCGGTCAGCCCCAGCATTTT. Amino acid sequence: CASSLPGGGQPQHF. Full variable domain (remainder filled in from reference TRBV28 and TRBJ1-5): DVKVTQSSRYLVKRTGEKVFLECVQDMDHENMFWYRQDPGLGLRLIYFSYDVKMKEKGDIPEGYSVSREKKERFSLILESASTNQTSMYLCASSLPGGGQPQHFGDGTRLSIL.

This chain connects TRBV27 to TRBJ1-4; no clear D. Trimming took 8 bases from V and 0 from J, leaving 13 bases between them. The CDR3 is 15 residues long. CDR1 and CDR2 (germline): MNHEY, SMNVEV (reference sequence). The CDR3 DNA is TGTGCCAGCCGAACCTTATCTGCAACTAATGAAAAACTGTTTTTT. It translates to CASRTLSATNEKLFF.

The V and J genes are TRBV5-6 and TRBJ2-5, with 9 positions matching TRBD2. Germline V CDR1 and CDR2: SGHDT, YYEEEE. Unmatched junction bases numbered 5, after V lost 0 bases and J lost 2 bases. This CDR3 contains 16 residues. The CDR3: CASSLGAGGVQETQYF. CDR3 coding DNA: TGTGCCAGCAGCTTGGGGGCGGGGGGGGTTCAAGAGACCCAGTACTTC.

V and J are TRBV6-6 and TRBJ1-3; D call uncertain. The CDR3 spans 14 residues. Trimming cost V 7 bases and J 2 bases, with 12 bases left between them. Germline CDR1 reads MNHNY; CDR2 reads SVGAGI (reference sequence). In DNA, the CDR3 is TGTGCCAGCATTCCGAGGGAGGCTGGAAACACCATATATTTT. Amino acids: CASIPREAGNTIYF.

The CDR3 DNA follows: TGTGCCAGCAGTTTAGGTTTCGTTTTAGTCGGAAACACCATATATTTT. It translates to CASSLGFVLVGNTIYF. The V and J genes are TRBV6-6 and TRBJ1-3; D not certain. The CDR3 extends over 16 amino acids. V lost 4 bases to trimming and J lost 4 bases, with 17 bases between them. Germline CDR1 and CDR2: MNHNY and SVGAGI (reference sequence).

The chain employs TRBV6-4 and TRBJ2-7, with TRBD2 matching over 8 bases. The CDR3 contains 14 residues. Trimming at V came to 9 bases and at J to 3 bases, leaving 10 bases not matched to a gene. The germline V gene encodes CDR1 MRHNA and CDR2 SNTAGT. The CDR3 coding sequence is TGTGCCAGGGGACAACGGGGGGGTGACTACGAGCAGTACTTC. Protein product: CARGQRGGDYEQYF.

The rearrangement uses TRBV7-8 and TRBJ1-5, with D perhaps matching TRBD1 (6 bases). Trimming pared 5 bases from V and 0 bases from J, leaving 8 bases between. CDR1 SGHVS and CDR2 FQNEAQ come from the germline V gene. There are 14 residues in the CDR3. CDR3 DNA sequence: TGTGCCAGCAGCAAACAGGGTAGCAATCAGCCCCAGCATTTT. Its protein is CASSKQGSNQPQHF. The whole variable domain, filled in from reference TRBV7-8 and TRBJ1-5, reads GAGVSQSPRYKVAKRGQDVALRCDPISGHVSLFWYQQALGQGPEFLTYFQNEAQLDKSGLPSDRFFAERPEGSVSTLKIQRTQQEDSAVYLCASSKQGSNQPQHFGDGTRLSIL.

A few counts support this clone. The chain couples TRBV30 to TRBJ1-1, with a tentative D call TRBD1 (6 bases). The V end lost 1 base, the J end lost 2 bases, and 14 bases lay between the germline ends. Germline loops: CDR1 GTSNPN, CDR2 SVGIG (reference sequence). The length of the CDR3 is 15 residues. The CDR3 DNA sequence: TGTGCCTGGAGTGGGGGCGGCAGGGGTAACACTGAAGCTTTCTTT. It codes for CAWSGGGRGNTEAFF.